This T cell receptor beta chain is from a study of blood T cell repertoires in COVID-19. At the level of the study: Italy, Spain and the United States were the sources of the convalescent and acute COVID-19 samples. PBMCs, B-cell-depleted T cells, or T cells provided the cDNA or gDNA that made up the material.

Only one count was recorded for this clone. Other DNA sequences in the same sample also yield this CDR3. Under the authors' procedure: How many nucleated cells were present was estimated from reference gene primer amplification. The assay was immunoSEQ multiplex PCR, and TCRdb's table has in-frame clones only and misses some. D and trimming come from the DNA, and the V and J calls and clone size come from that table. The table shows approximately 130,000 clones, with 75% to 90% occurring only once. This CDR3 is 13 amino acids long. The germline V gene has CDR1 SGHNT and CDR2 YENEEA. V dropped 3 bases and J dropped 0 bases, with 5 bases sitting between them.

Sequenced sample: peripheral blood. The chain carries TRBV11-3 and TRBJ1-1; unclear D gene. The clonotype comes from a human donor in a cohort sampled during active COVID-19. The CDR3 nucleotides read TGTGCCAGCAGCTTGGCACTGAACACTGAAGCTTTCTTT. This codes for CASSLALNTEAFF.